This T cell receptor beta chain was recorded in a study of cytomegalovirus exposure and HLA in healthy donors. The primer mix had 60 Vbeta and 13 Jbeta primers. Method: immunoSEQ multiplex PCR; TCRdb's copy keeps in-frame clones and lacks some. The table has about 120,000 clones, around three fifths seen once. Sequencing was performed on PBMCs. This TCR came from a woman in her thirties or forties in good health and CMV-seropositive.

The CDR3 sequence: CASRHAFPRGDNYEQYF. CDR3 DNA: TGTGCCAGCAGGCATGCTTTCCCCCGAGGGGACAACTACGAGCAGTACTTC. The rearrangement uses TRBV11-2 and TRBJ2-7; TRBD1 might be the D (6 bases). The CDR3 totals 17 residues. The V gene lost 6 bases and the J gene lost 3 bases, with 24 bases spanning the gap. CDR1 and CDR2 from the germline V gene are SGHAT and FQNNGV.